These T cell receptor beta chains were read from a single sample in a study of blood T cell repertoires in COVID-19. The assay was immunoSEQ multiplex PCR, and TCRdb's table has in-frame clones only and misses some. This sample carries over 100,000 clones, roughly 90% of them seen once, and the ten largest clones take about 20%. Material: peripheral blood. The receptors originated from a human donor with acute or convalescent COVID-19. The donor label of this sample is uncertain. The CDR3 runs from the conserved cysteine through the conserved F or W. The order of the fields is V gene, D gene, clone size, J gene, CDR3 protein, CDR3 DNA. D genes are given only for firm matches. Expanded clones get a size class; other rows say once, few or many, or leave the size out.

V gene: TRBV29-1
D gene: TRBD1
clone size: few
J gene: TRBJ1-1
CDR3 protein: CSAGQGMNTEAFF
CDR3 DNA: TGCAGCGCCGGACAGGGGATGAACACTGAAGCTTTCTTT

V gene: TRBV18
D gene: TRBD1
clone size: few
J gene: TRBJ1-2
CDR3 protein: CASSQGANRGYTF
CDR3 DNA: TGTGCCAGCTCACAGGGGGCGAATCGGGGCTACACCTTC

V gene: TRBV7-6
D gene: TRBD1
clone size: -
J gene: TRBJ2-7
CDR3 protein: CASSLGGTGGSEQYF
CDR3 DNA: TGTGCCAGCAGCTTAGGGGGGACAGGGGGTTCCGAGCAGTACTTC

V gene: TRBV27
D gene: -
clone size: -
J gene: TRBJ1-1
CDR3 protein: CASSPQGVMNTEAFF
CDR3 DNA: TGTGCCAGCAGTCCGCAGGGCGTCATGAACACTGAAGCTTTCTTT

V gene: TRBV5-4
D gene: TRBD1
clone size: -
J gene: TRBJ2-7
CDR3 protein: CASSMPGQAIYEQYF
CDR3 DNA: TGTGCCAGCAGCATGCCCGGACAGGCAATATACGAGCAGTACTTC

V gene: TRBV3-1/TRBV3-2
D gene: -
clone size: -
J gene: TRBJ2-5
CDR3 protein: CASSQDLDGRGSQYF
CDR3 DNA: TGTGCCAGCAGCCAAGATTTGGATGGCCGAGGGTCCCAGTACTTC

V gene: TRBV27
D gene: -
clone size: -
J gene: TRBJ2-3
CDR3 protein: CASRQRTDTQYF
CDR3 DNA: TGTGCCAGCAGACAACGTACAGATACGCAGTATTTT

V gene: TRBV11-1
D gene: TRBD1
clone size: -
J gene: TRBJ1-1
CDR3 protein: CASSLGWDSEAFF
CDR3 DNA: TGTGCCAGCAGCTTAGGCTGGGACAGTGAAGCTTTCTTT

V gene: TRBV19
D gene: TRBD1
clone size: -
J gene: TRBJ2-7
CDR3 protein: CASSISGSTGTVGYEQYF
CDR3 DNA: TGTGCCAGTAGTATTTCAGGGTCCACCGGGACAGTAGGCTACGAGCAGTACTTC

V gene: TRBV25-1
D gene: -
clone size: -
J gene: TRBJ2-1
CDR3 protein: CASSSQPPNEQFF
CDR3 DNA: TGTGCCAGCAGTTCACAGCCCCCTAATGAGCAGTTCTTC

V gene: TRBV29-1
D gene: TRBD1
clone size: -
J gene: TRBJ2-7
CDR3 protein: CSVDQGAPGEQYF
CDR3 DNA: TGCAGCGTTGATCAGGGGGCTCCCGGCGAGCAGTACTTC

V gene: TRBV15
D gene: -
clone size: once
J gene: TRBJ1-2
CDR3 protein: CATSLDRSYGYTF
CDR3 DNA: TGTGCCACCAGCTTAGACAGGAGCTATGGCTACACCTTC

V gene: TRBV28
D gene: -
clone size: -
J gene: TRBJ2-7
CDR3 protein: CASSELYLVAGEQYF
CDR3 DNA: TGTGCCAGCAGTGAACTATACTTAGTTGCGGGGGAGCAGTACTTC

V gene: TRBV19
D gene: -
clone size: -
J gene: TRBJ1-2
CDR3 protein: CASSILQGSRNYGYTF
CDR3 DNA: TGTGCCAGTAGTATACTTCAGGGGTCCCGTAACTATGGCTACACCTTC

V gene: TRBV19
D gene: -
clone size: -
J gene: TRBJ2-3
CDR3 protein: CASEADTQYF
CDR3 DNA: TGTGCCAGTGAGGCGGATACGCAGTATTTT

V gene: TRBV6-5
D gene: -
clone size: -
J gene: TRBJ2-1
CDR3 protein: CASSQTSWSYNEQFF
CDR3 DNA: TGTGCCAGCAGCCAGACTTCTTGGAGCTACAATGAGCAGTTCTTC

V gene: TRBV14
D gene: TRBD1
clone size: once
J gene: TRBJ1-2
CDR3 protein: CASSQLDRGSNGYTF
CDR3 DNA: TGTGCCAGCAGCCAATTGGACAGGGGTTCGAATGGCTACACCTTC